What follows are 28 T cell receptor beta chains derived from one specimen sequenced in a study of T cell responses to AZD1222 COVID-19 vaccine. The method was immunoSEQ multiplex PCR; TCRdb's version includes in-frame clones alone and lacks a portion of them. The sample has around 71,000 clones; roughly 85% are singletons. The sample consisted of peripheral blood, taken on day 0 of AZD1222 vaccination. All receptors derive from an adult in good health.

The V gene is TRBV13, the J gene TRBJ1-3; D not certain. In germline, CDR1 is PRHDT, CDR2 FYEKMQ (reference sequence). Trimming took off 1 base at V and 2 bases at J, with 12 bases between the two ends. The CDR3 is 16 residues long. This CDR3 is CASSLAPTKPGNTIYF. CDR3 coding DNA: TGTGCCAGCAGCTTAGCCCCCACAAAGCCTGGAAACACCATATATTTT. Based on the CDR3 plus reference TRBV13 and TRBJ1-3, the full variable domain is AAGVIQSPRHLIKEKRETATLKCYPIPRHDTVYWYQQGPGQDPQFLISFYEKMQSDKGSIPDRFSAQQFSDYHSELNMSSLELGDSALYFCASSLAPTKPGNTIYFGEGSWLTVV.

The chain carries TRBV19 and TRBJ1-1; D might be TRBD1 (6 bases). Trimming took off 6 bases at V and 0 bases at J, with 14 bases between the two ends. The CDR3 has 15 amino acids. The germline gives CDR1 LNHDA, CDR2 SQIVND (reference sequence). The chain's CDR3 is CASREVRGMNTEAFF. The CDR3 coding sequence is TGTGCCAGTAGAGAGGTTAGGGGGATGAACACTGAAGCTTTCTTT.

This sequence joins TRBV11-2 and TRBJ2-4; D possibly matches TRBD1 or TRBD2 (5 bases each). Trimming took off 2 bases at V and 0 bases at J, with 8 bases between the two ends. The CDR3 length is 15 residues. CDR1 is SGHAT, CDR2 FQNNGV, per germline. Here the CDR3 reads CASSLPGLAKNIQYF. The CDR3 DNA sequence: TGTGCCAGCAGCTTACCGGGGCTAGCCAAAAACATTCAGTACTTC.

The chain employs TRBV11-2 and TRBJ1-3; D gene unclear. Trimming removed 7 bases at V and 0 bases at J, with 13 bases between. Germline V CDR1 and CDR2: SGHAT, FQNNGV. The CDR3 is made up of 15 amino acids. This CDR3 is CASTETPSSGNTIYF. CDR3 DNA: TGTGCCAGCACGGAGACGCCGAGCTCTGGAAACACCATATATTTT.

The rearrangement uses TRBV4-3 and TRBJ1-3; no reliable D call. Germline CDR1 reads LGHNA; CDR2 reads YSLEER. The CDR3 runs 16 residues. V dropped 0 bases and J dropped 0 bases, with 9 bases sitting between them. The CDR3 spells CASSQDPGSSGNTIYF. CDR3 coding DNA: TGCGCCAGCAGCCAAGATCCAGGCAGCTCTGGAAACACCATATATTTT.

V usage is TRBV9 and J usage is TRBJ1-6; TRBD1 might be the D (5 bases). Trimming removed 0 bases at V and 8 bases at J, with 12 bases between. The CDR3 sequence is 15 residues long. Germline-derived CDR1 and CDR2 are SGDLS and YYNGEE. The CDR3 loop is CASSVANIGDSPLHF. The CDR3 DNA is TGTGCCAGCAGCGTAGCTAATATAGGGGATTCACCCCTCCACTTT.

The chain couples TRBV5-4 to TRBJ2-1, with a tentative D call TRBD1 (5 bases). Germline V gene sequence: CDR1 SGHNT, CDR2 YYREEE (reference sequence). This CDR3 contains 15 residues. The ends were cut back, 3 bases at V and 3 bases at J, with 13 bases in the middle. CDR3: CASSSLNRGYNEQFF. The CDR3 DNA is TGTGCCAGCAGCTCCTTGAATAGGGGCTACAATGAGCAGTTCTTC.

The J gene is TRBJ1-5, the V gene TRBV2, with unresolved D. Trimming took 5 bases from V and 0 from J, leaving 2 bases between them. Germline values: CDR1 SNHLY, CDR2 FYNNEI. The CDR3 has 12 residues. The CDR3 here is CASSNSNQPQHF. DNA for the CDR3: TGTGCCAGCAGTAATAGCAATCAGCCCCAGCATTTT.

The chain is built from TRBV30 and TRBJ1-6, with D possibly TRBD1 on 5 matching bases. Germline assignment: CDR1 GTSNPN and CDR2 SVGIG (reference sequence). Trimming left V 3 bases short and J 9 bases short, with 21 bases between. CDR3 length: 16 amino acids. CDR3 residues: CAWSTDMPVGTSPLHF. In DNA form, the CDR3 reads TGTGCCTGGAGCACCGACATGCCGGTAGGGACTTCACCCCTCCACTTT.

J is TRBJ2-1 and V is TRBV11-3; 14 nucleotides match TRBD2. The CDR3 is made up of 16 amino acids. J was trimmed by 5 bases and V by 5 bases; bases with no gene match: 5. Germline-derived CDR1 and CDR2 are SGHNT and YENEEA. DNA for the CDR3: TGTGCCAGCAGCCGACTAGCGGGGGGGCGGGACAATGAGCAGTTCTTC. This translates into CASSRLAGGRDNEQFF.

This clone appeared a few times. This chain joins TRBV6-1 and TRBJ1-5; the D is unclear. The germline V gene encodes CDR1 MNHNS and CDR2 SASEGT. This CDR3 is built from 14 residues. V lost 3 bases to trimming and J lost 4 bases, with 10 bases between them. The CDR3 loop reads CASSDGVVNQPQHF. CDR3 DNA sequence: TGTGCCAGCAGTGACGGTGTTGTTAATCAGCCCCAGCATTTT.

The chain uses TRBV19 and TRBJ2-2; D not resolved. The germline V gene has CDR1 LNHDA and CDR2 SQIVND (reference sequence). Trimming removed 5 bases from V and 9 bases from J, with 7 bases in between. This CDR3 contains 11 residues. DNA of the CDR3: TGTGCCAGTAGTCTGGGCTGGGAGCTGTTTTTT. The encoded protein is CASSLGWELFF.

This chain uses TRBV7-2 with TRBJ2-3; 9 bases fit TRBD2. The CDR3 contains 15 residues. J lost 6 bases, V lost 6 bases, and 10 bases had no gene match. Germline V lookup: CDR1 SGHTA, CDR2 FQGNSA. This chain's CDR3 is CASSPGTSWGDTQYF. The CDR3, as DNA: TGTGCCAGCAGTCCCGGGACTAGCTGGGGGGATACGCAGTATTTT.

This chain links TRBV18 with TRBJ1-4, with 8 nucleotides matching TRBD1. Looked up from germline, CDR1 is KGHSH and CDR2 is LQKENI. CDR3 length equals 16 residues. V shed 3 bases, J shed 4 bases, and the junction held 7 bases outside the gene matches. The CDR3 DNA reads as TGTGCCAGCTCACCCCGGTTCGGACAGGGTAATGAAAAACTGTTTTTT. It translates to CASSPRFGQGNEKLFF.

This clone was observed once. The junction departs from the called germline gene at one end, perhaps through a read error. V is TRBV7-7 and J is TRBJ1-3; D is possibly TRBD1 (5 bases). The CDR3 runs to 14 residues. Germline lookup yields CDR1 SSHAT and CDR2 FNYEAQ (reference sequence). CDR3 protein: CASSLAPGGNTIYF. In DNA form, the CDR3 reads TGTGCTAGCAGCTTAGCGCCAGGGGGAAACACCATATATTTT. Full variable domain (rest looked up from reference TRBV7-7 and TRBJ1-3): GAGVSQSPRYKVTKRGQDVTLRCDPISSHATLYWYQQALGQGPEFLTYFNYEAQPDKSGLPSDRFSAERPEGSISTLTIQRTEQRDSAMYRCASSLAPGGNTIYFGEGSWLTVV.

The gene calls are TRBV19 and TRBJ1-1; TRBD1 matches 9 bases. CDR3 length: 18 residues. Looked up from germline, CDR1 is LNHDA and CDR2 is SQIVND (reference sequence). V gave up 4 bases and J gave up 1 base; unmatched junction bases: 13. The CDR3 nucleotides are TGTGCCAGTAGTACCGCTGACAGGGGGATCTATGAGAACACTGAAGCTTTCTTT. Its translation is CASSTADRGIYENTEAFF.

Comments on this clone: Different DNA sequences within this sample yield the same CDR3. The chain is built from TRBV5-6 and TRBJ1-4, with D perhaps TRBD1 (6 bases). V dropped 2 bases and J dropped 4 bases, with 9 bases sitting between them. In germline, CDR1 is SGHDT, CDR2 YYEEEE. CDR3 length: 14 amino acids. CDR3 DNA: TGTGCCAGCAGCTTTTGGACAGTTAATGAAAAACTGTTTTTT. Residues: CASSFWTVNEKLFF.

The V call is TRBV2, the J call TRBJ1-2; no firm D call. Germline lookup yields CDR1 SNHLY and CDR2 FYNNEI. Trimming cost V 8 bases and J 4 bases, with 8 bases left between them. CDR3 length: 11 amino acids. In DNA, the CDR3 is TGTGCCAGCGGGGTCGGCTATGGCTACACCTTC. It yields the protein CASGVGYGYTF.

The V gene is TRBV24-1, the J gene TRBJ2-1; 9 nucleotides line up with TRBD2. Trimming cost V 9 bases and J 6 bases; bases outside gene matches: 11. Looked up from germline, CDR1 is KGHDR and CDR2 is SFDVKD. CDR3 length: 15 amino acids. Here the CDR3 DNA reads TGTGCCACCGGCGTTGGCGGGGGGGGCCGCAATGAGCAGTTCTTC. Translation: CATGVGGGGRNEQFF.

The chain joins TRBV4-3 to TRBJ1-4; D is perhaps TRBD1 (6 bases). Germline CDR1 LGHNA, CDR2 YSLEER. The V gene lost 0 bases and the J gene lost 4 bases, with 9 bases spanning the gap. CDR3 length: 15 amino acids. CDR3 sequence reads: CASSQDRGLNEKLFF. The CDR3 bases are TGCGCCAGCAGCCAAGACAGGGGCCTTAATGAAAAACTGTTTTTT.

The genes are TRBV19 and TRBJ2-1; the match to TRBD2 covers 9 bases. The V and J ends lost 5 bases and 6 bases, in that order; junction bases with no gene match: 5. CDR1 is LNHDA and CDR2 is SQIVND in the germline V gene (reference sequence). CDR3 length: 14 residues. CDR3 DNA sequence: TGTGCCAGTAGTGATCCTAGCGGGACCAATGAGCAGTTCTTC. This translates into CASSDPSGTNEQFF.

This chain uses TRBV5-1 with TRBJ1-2; D is uncertain. The CDR3 has 14 amino acids. Germline CDR1 reads SGHRS; CDR2 reads YFSETQ. V lost 5 bases and J 2 bases, leaving 13 bases between the germline ends. DNA of the CDR3: TGCGCCAGCAGGACGGAGCCGTCGAACTATGGCTACACCTTC. This translates into CASRTEPSNYGYTF. Complete variable domain (other parts from reference TRBV5-1 and TRBJ1-2): KAGVTQTPRYLIKTRGQQVTLSCSPISGHRSVSWYQQTPGQGLQFLFEYFSETQRNKGNFPGRFSGRQFSNSRSEMNVSTLELGDSALYLCASRTEPSNYGYTFGSGTRLTVV.

This clone showed up just a few times. This chain links TRBV21-1 with TRBJ2-5. TRBV21-1 is recorded as a pseudogene. The CDR3 sequence is 16 residues long. CDR3 residues: CASSKGVRGRVETQYF. CDR3 DNA: TGTGCCAGCAGCAAAGGGGTTCGGGGGCGCGTGGAGACCCAGTACTTC.

This chain links TRBV7-7 with TRBJ2-2; D is perhaps TRBD1 (7 bases). Germline-derived CDR1 and CDR2 are SSHAT and FNYEAQ (reference sequence). V lost 5 bases, J lost 0 bases, and 10 bases lay in between. CDR3 length equals 15 residues. The CDR3 sequence is CASSPGGTNTGELFF. The CDR3 region has the DNA TGTGCCAGCAGCCCAGGGGGGACGAACACCGGGGAGCTGTTTTTT.

CDR3 in DNA: TGTGCCAGCAGCGTAGCGGGGGGGCTCAACACTGAAGCTTTCTTT. It specifies CASSVAGGLNTEAFF. The V gene is TRBV9, the J gene TRBJ1-1; a possible D gene is TRBD1 (6 bases). CDR1 is SGDLS and CDR2 is YYNGEE in the germline V gene. With 0 bases removed from V and 2 bases from J, the gap between germline ends came to 11 bases. The CDR3 contains 15 residues.

This clone has just one count. V usage is TRBV19 and J usage is TRBJ2-2; 8 nucleotides align to TRBD1. Germline CDR1 reads LNHDA; CDR2 reads SQIVND (reference sequence). The CDR3 loop spans 14 amino acids. V gave up 3 bases and J gave up 5 bases; unmatched junction bases: 2. The DNA of the CDR3 is TGTGCCAGTAGTATTGGACAGGGAACCGGGGAGCTGTTTTTT. Translation: CASSIGQGTGELFF.

CDR3 sequence reads: CASSQAPGSGNTIYF. CDR3 DNA: TGTGCCAGCAGCCAAGCCCCGGGGTCTGGAAACACCATATATTTT. The chain couples TRBV3-1 (or the pseudogene TRBV3-2) to TRBJ1-3; no definite D call. Trimming left V 1 base short and J 1 base short, with 8 bases between. Looked up from germline, CDR1 is LGHDT and CDR2 is YNNKEL (reference sequence). This CDR3 contains 15 residues.

The rearrangement links TRBV27 to TRBJ2-7, with a weak D call TRBD1 (6 bases). The CDR3 consists of 14 residues. Germline V gene data show CDR1 as MNHEY and CDR2 as SMNVEV (reference sequence). Trimming took 5 bases from V and 3 from J, leaving 14 bases between them. The CDR3 nucleotides read TGTGCCAGCAGTAGCTTGACAGGTAGCTACGAGCAGTACTTC. Protein product: CASSSLTGSYEQYF.